One T cell receptor (beta chain) is described in this entry. The sample originates from a study of spatial heterogeneity in lung cancer. Looking at the study overall: Averaged across combinations, each unique TCR and UMI pairing appeared more than ten times in raw reads, which were uncorrected.

Carried by each TCR cDNA molecule was a unique molecular identifier. TCRdb reprocessed the 5' RACE reads via MiXCR and lists one record per CDR3 protein. Seen here are almost 75,000 distinct CDR3 sequences, 10% to 15% observed once, and the top ten hold 6.5% to 7.5%. The CDR3 has 12 amino acids. Trimming pared 7 bases from V and 4 bases from J, leaving 5 bases between. Time point indicated: sample taken at primary tumor resection. Sequencing of whole RNA from tumor, nontumor lung or frozen PBMC involved no sorting. The V call is TRBV12-3 or TRBV12-4, the J call TRBJ2-6; no clear D. The receptor comes from a male donor with early-stage non-small cell lung cancer. This sample comprised PBMCs, obtained at surgery. In DNA, the CDR3 is TGTGCCAGCACCCCCGGGGCCAACGTCCTGACTTTC. This encodes CASTPGANVLTF.